A selection of T cell receptor beta chains follows, all from one sample in a study of human T cells and chemical hapten exposure. One entry per CDR3 protein, called by TCRdb with MiXCR from the RACE reads. Here the sample spans tens of thousands of distinct CDR3 sequences, about 6.6% being singletons. Sequencing used whole blood, obtained in connection with sensitization to the hapten diphenylcyclopropenone (DPC). The source of these receptors is a woman aged 25 to 39 with alopecia areata. Some clones in this sample may be carry-over from other donors' samples. Each CDR3 is given with its conserved first and last residue. A D gene is named only where the DNA matches it firmly. Clone size is stated in some rows and not others, as once, few, many or a class when expanded.

V gene	clone size	D gene	J gene	CDR3 protein	CDR3 DNA
TRBV7-2	many	.	TRBJ1-1	CASSLDGLNTEAFF	TGTGCCAGCAGCTTAGACGGCCTGAACACTGAAGCTTTCTTT
TRBV11-2	.	TRBD2	TRBJ2-3	CASSPRGAGGYYLADTQYF	TGTGCCAGCAGCCCCCGTGGAGCGGGGGGGTATTATTTGGCAGATACGCAGTATTTT
TRBV13	.	.	TRBJ2-7	CASSGGQGADEQYF	TGTGCCAGCAGCGGGGGGCAGGGAGCGGACGAGCAGTACTTC
TRBV5-6	few	.	TRBJ2-1	CASSYDRQSYNEQFF	TGTGCCAGCAGTTATGACAGGCAATCCTACAATGAGCAGTTCTTC
TRBV18	few	.	TRBJ2-1	CASSPRVENNEQFF	TGTGCCAGCTCACCAAGGGTGGAAAACAATGAGCAGTTCTTC
TRBV11-1	many	.	TRBJ2-7	CASSNSVGYEQYF	TGTGCCAGCAGCAATTCTGTTGGGTACGAGCAGTACTTC
TRBV6-8	many	.	TRBJ1-5	CASSYSTDRQNQPQHF	TGTGCCAGCAGTTACTCGACCGACAGGCAAAATCAGCCCCAGCATTTT
TRBV6-5	.	.	TRBJ1-1	CASRAPSLLNTEAFF	TGTGCCAGCAGGGCCCCGTCGCTTTTGAACACTGAAGCTTTCTTT
TRBV20-1	many	.	TRBJ2-6	CSAREASNWGANVLTF	TGCAGTGCTAGAGAGGCCTCAAACTGGGGGGCCAACGTCCTGACTTTC
TRBV20-1	.	TRBD1	TRBJ1-6	CSAREATGNSPLHF	TGCAGTGCTAGAGAGGCGACAGGGAACTCACCCCTCCACTTT
TRBV5-1	many	TRBD2	TRBJ2-1	CASSPGLAGDNEQFF	TGCGCCAGCAGCCCGGGACTAGCGGGGGACAATGAGCAGTTCTTC
TRBV18	many	.	TRBJ2-6	CASSPDGSFAGANVLTF	TGTGCCAGCTCACCGGATGGGTCCTTCGCTGGGGCCAACGTCCTGACTTTC
TRBV6-5	many	.	TRBJ1-5	CASNLGGVNQPQHF	TGTGCCAGCAACCTGGGAGGGGTCAATCAGCCCCAGCATTTT
TRBV25-1	many	.	TRBJ1-5	CASSAGGLQPQHF	TGTGCCAGCAGTGCCGGGGGCCTTCAGCCCCAGCATTTT
TRBV12-3/TRBV12-4	many	TRBD2	TRBJ2-3	CASSPLAGRGDTQYF	TGTGCCAGCAGTCCTCTAGCGGGCCGGGGAGATACGCAGTATTTT
TRBV6-5	.	TRBD1	TRBJ1-1	CASSYFGTGIEAFF	TGTGCCAGCAGTTACTTTGGGACAGGGATTGAAGCTTTCTTT
TRBV2	many	.	TRBJ1-1	CASSFDLNTEAFF	TGTGCCAGCAGTTTTGACTTGAACACTGAAGCTTTCTTT
TRBV6-5	.	.	TRBJ2-7	CASSQGRPYEQYF	TGTGCCAGCAGCCAGGGGAGGCCCTACGAGCAGTACTTC
TRBV7-2	.	.	TRBJ1-2	CASSLAQGASYTF	TGTGCCAGCAGCTTAGCTCAGGGAGCGAGCTACACCTTC
TRBV20-1	many	TRBD2	TRBJ2-7	CSVRLAASYEQYF	TGCAGTGTGCGACTAGCGGCCTCCTACGAGCAGTACTTC
TRBV12-3/TRBV12-4	few	TRBD1	TRBJ1-1	CASSFPGQGFTEAFF	TGTGCCAGCAGTTTCCCCGGACAGGGCTTCACTGAAGCTTTCTTT
TRBV7-9	few	.	TRBJ2-1	CASSLGQGVNEQFF	TGTGCCAGCAGCTTAGGACAAGGGGTGAATGAGCAGTTCTTC
TRBV7-6	many	.	TRBJ1-2	CASSARQYYGYTF	TGTGCCAGCAGCGCAAGACAGTACTATGGCTACACCTTC
TRBV5-1	many	TRBD2	TRBJ2-2	CASSGKLAGGSYYTGELFF	TGCGCCAGCAGCGGAAAACTAGCGGGGGGCTCCTATTACACCGGGGAGCTGTTTTTT
TRBV11-1	many	.	TRBJ1-2	CASSWDDYGYTF	TGTGCCAGCAGCTGGGATGACTATGGCTACACCTTC
TRBV6-1	many	TRBD2	TRBJ2-3	CAIIRLAGGGTDTQYF	TGTGCCATAATACGTCTAGCGGGGGGCGGGACAGATACGCAGTATTTT
TRBV7-8	few	.	TRBJ1-6	CASSLRIDGYNSPLHF	TGTGCCAGCAGCTTAAGGATCGACGGGTATAATTCACCCCTCCACTTT
TRBV12-3/TRBV12-4	few	.	TRBJ1-2	CASRTTGFNYGYTF	TGTGCCAGCAGGACGACAGGCTTTAACTATGGCTACACCTTC
TRBV11-2	few	.	TRBJ1-1	CASRPKNGVKAFF	TGTGCCAGCAGACCTAAAAACGGGGTGAAAGCTTTCTTT
TRBV29-1	few	.	TRBJ1-5	CSVGTAVNQPQHF	TGCAGCGTTGGGACAGCCGTCAATCAGCCCCAGCATTTT
TRBV3-1	.	.	TRBJ2-1	CASSQSQGPPYNEQFF	TGTGCCAGCAGCCAATCACAGGGCCCACCCTACAATGAGCAGTTCTTC
TRBV7-2	many	.	TRBJ2-2	CASSFKIQTGNTGELFF	TGTGCCAGCAGCTTCAAAATCCAAACGGGGAACACCGGGGAGCTGTTTTTT
TRBV5-4	many	.	TRBJ1-1	CASSLDRMGSTEAFF	TGTGCCAGCAGCTTGGACAGGATGGGGTCCACTGAAGCTTTCTTT
TRBV20-1	.	.	TRBJ2-5	CSARQVGQETQYF	TGCAGTGCTAGGCAAGTGGGACAAGAGACCCAGTACTTC
TRBV6-1	.	.	TRBJ2-5	CASSEVGLGTQYF	TGTGCCAGCAGTGAAGTTGGACTGGGGACCCAGTACTTC
TRBV7-9	.	.	TRBJ2-3	CASREQDTQYF	TGTGCCAGCAGGGAACAGGATACGCAGTATTTT
TRBV7-2	.	TRBD1	TRBJ1-6	CASSLAGTDANNSPLHF	TGTGCCAGCAGCTTAGCCGGGACAGATGCGAATAATTCACCCCTCCACTTT
TRBV5-5	many	.	TRBJ1-1	CASSLGAAEAFF	TGTGCCAGCAGCTTGGGAGCGGCTGAAGCTTTCTTT
TRBV18	.	.	TRBJ1-6	CASSPGWSSPLHF	TGTGCCAGCTCACCCGGATGGAGTTCACCCCTCCACTTT
TRBV2	many	TRBD2	TRBJ2-1	CASSERISGGVRPDNEQFF	TGTGCCAGCAGTGAAAGGATTAGCGGGGGGGTCCGCCCCGACAATGAGCAGTTCTTC
TRBV15	.	.	TRBJ1-1	CATSRDRQNTEAFF	TGTGCCACCAGCAGAGATCGACAGAACACTGAAGCTTTCTTT
TRBV20-1	few	TRBD1	TRBJ1-5	CSAIVTGGGNQPQHF	TGCAGTGCTATAGTTACAGGGGGTGGCAATCAGCCCCAGCATTTT
TRBV7-2	many	.	TRBJ2-1	CASSPRASLGGEQFF	TGTGCCAGCAGCCCCCGAGCTTCCCTCGGAGGTGAGCAGTTCTTC
TRBV7-2	few	TRBD1	TRBJ2-5	CASSLVGQGFETQYF	TGTGCCAGCAGCTTAGTAGGACAGGGATTCGAGACCCAGTACTTC
TRBV11-2	many	.	TRBJ1-2	CASSLKTLNYGYTF	TGTGCCAGCAGCTTAAAGACACTTAACTATGGCTACACCTTC
TRBV20-1	many	TRBD2	TRBJ2-1	CSARPGGNNEQFF	TGCAGTGCTAGACCGGGGGGGAACAATGAGCAGTTCTTC
TRBV29-1	.	.	TRBJ1-4	CSVEAPGGGKLFF	TGCAGCGTTGAAGCCCCCGGCGGGGGAAAACTGTTTTTT
TRBV11-2	.	.	TRBJ1-1	CASSLALRGSPGAFF	TGTGCCAGCAGCTTAGCCCTGCGGGGATCCCCTGGAGCTTTCTTT
TRBV6-5	many	.	TRBJ1-1	CASSFRTSGKAFF	TGTGCCAGCAGTTTCAGGACGTCCGGTAAAGCTTTCTTT
TRBV7-7	many	.	TRBJ2-3	CASSPTFGTDTQYF	TGTGCTAGCAGCCCAACATTCGGCACAGATACGCAGTATTTT
TRBV10-3	many	.	TRBJ2-3	CATTSRDLAESTDTQYF	TGTGCCACCACCTCTAGGGACCTAGCAGAGAGCACAGATACGCAGTATTTT
TRBV2	many	TRBD2	TRBJ2-3	CASTPTSGATDTQYF	TGTGCCAGCACCCCGACTAGCGGGGCGACAGATACGCAGTATTTT
TRBV5-1	.	.	TRBJ1-1	CASSPQGTEAFF	TGCGCCAGCAGCCCACAAGGCACTGAAGCTTTCTTT
TRBV6-1	many	TRBD2	TRBJ2-1	CASTVQGLATQWQFF	TGTGCCAGTACCGTTCAGGGACTAGCGACACAATGGCAGTTCTTC
TRBV11-2	many	TRBD1	TRBJ2-5	CASSLFDRAQETQYF	TGTGCCAGCAGCTTATTCGACAGGGCCCAAGAGACCCAGTACTTC
TRBV2	few	TRBD1	TRBJ1-2	CASSVDRVYGYTF	TGTGCCAGCAGTGTCGACAGGGTCTATGGCTACACCTTC
TRBV6-5	many	TRBD1	TRBJ2-6	CASSRGQRSGANVLTF	TGTGCCAGCAGTAGGGGGCAGCGCTCTGGGGCCAACGTCCTGACTTTC